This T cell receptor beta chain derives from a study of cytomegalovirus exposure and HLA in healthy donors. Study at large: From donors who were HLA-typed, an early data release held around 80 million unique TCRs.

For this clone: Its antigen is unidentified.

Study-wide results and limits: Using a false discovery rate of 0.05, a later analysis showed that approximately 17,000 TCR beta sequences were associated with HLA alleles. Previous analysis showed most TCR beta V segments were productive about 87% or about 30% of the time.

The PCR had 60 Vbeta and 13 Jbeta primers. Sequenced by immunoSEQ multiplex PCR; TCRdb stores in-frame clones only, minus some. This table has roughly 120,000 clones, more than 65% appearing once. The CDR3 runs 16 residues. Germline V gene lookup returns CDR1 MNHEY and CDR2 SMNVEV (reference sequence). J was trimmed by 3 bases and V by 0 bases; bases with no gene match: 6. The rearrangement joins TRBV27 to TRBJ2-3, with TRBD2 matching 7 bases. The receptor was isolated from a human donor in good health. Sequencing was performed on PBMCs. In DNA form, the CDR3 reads TGTGCCAGCAGTTTATCTTTGTACGGGAGGACAGATACGCAGTATTTT. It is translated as CASSLSLYGRTDTQYF.